This T cell receptor beta chain was identified during a study of identical twins. General study findings and limits: For cord blood, abundant beta clonotypes had fewer insertions, unlike memory repertoires, which showed none. Invariant populations such as MAIT and iNKT cells could partly muddle zero-insertion analyses.

This clonotype was seen many times. Its antigen is unidentified. TCRdb reprocessed the 5' RACE reads via MiXCR and lists one record per CDR3 protein. The sample lists 640,000 or so distinct CDR3 sequences; roughly 6.2% were seen once. The CDR3 extends over 13 amino acids. CDR1 is SQVTM, CDR2 ANQGSEA, per germline. V lost 2 bases to trimming and J lost 5 bases, with 10 bases between them. The receptor was isolated from a man aged 18 to 35 in good health. Sequencing used naive T cells sorted from blood. The chain recombines TRBV29-1 with TRBJ2-1, with D perhaps assigned TRBD1 or TRBD2 (6 bases each). CDR3 in amino acids: CSVERGRNNEQFF. The CDR3, as DNA: TGCAGCGTTGAAAGGGGGAGGAACAATGAGCAGTTCTTC.